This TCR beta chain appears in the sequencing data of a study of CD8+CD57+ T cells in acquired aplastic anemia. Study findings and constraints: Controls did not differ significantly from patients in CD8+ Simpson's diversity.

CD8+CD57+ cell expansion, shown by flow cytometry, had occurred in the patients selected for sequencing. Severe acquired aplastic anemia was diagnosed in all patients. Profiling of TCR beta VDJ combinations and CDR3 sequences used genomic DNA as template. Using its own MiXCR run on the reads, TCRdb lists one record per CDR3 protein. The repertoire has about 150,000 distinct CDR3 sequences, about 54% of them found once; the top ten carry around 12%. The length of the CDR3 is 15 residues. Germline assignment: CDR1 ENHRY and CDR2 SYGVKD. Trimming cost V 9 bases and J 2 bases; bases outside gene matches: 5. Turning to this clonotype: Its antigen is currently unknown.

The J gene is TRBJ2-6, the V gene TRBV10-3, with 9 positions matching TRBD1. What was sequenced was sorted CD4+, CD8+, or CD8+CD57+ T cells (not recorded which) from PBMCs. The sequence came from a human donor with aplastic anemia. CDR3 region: CAIGQGSAGANVLTF. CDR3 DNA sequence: TGTGCCATTGGACAGGGGAGCGCTGGGGCCAACGTCCTGACTTTC.